This is a list of T cell receptor beta chains from one sample in a study of shared clonotypes between healthy human individuals. Clones were read by immunoSEQ multiplex PCR, and TCRdb kept only the in-frame ones, dropping some. The data contain 950,000 to 1,100,000 clones, about 77% of them singletons. The sequencing sample was made of memory CD4+ T cells sorted from blood. Receptor source: a man aged 18 to 29 in good health. Both conserved end residues are part of each CDR3. A D gene is named only where the DNA matches it firmly. Size is omitted from some rows. Given values are once, few, many or a class for expanded clones.

d_call: TRBD2; clone_size: NA; j_call: TRBJ2-4; v_call: TRBV19; cdr3_nt: TGTGCCAGTAGTATCGGACGGATAGCGGGGGCCCACAAAAACATTCAGTACTTC; cdr3_aa: CASSIGRIAGAHKNIQYF
d_call: NA; clone_size: NA; j_call: TRBJ2-7; v_call: TRBV5-1; cdr3_nt: TGCGCCAGCAGCTGGGGCCACCAGGACGGATCCTACGAGCAGTACTTC; cdr3_aa: CASSWGHQDGSYEQYF
d_call: TRBD1; clone_size: NA; j_call: TRBJ2-5; v_call: TRBV27; cdr3_nt: TGTGCCAGTAGTTCCATATACCTCCGACAGGGTAGTCACCAAGAGGCCCAGTACTTC; cdr3_aa: CASSSIYLRQGSHQEAQYF
d_call: NA; clone_size: NA; j_call: TRBJ2-5; v_call: TRBV29-1; cdr3_nt: TGCAGCGTGGAAGGGGTGGTGTTGCGGCAATCAAGAGGGACCCAGTACTTC; cdr3_aa: CSVEGVVLRQSRGTQYF
d_call: NA; clone_size: NA; j_call: TRBJ2-1; v_call: TRBV6-1; cdr3_nt: TGTGCCAGCAGTGCAACCAGGGGCTATGAGCAGTTCTTC; cdr3_aa: CASSATRGYEQFF
d_call: TRBD2; clone_size: few; j_call: TRBJ2-3; v_call: TRBV7-6; cdr3_nt: TGTGCCAGCAGCTTACAAGCGGGGTCTAGCACAGATACGCAGTATTTT; cdr3_aa: CASSLQAGSSTDTQYF
d_call: TRBD1; clone_size: few; j_call: TRBJ1-4; v_call: TRBV19; cdr3_nt: TGTGCCAGCAGAAAGACAGGGGAATATGAAAAACTGTTTTTT; cdr3_aa: CASRKTGEYEKLFF
d_call: TRBD1; clone_size: few; j_call: TRBJ2-7; v_call: TRBV9; cdr3_nt: TGTGCCAGCAGCGTATTGGGACAGGGGGCGTACGAGCAGTACTTC; cdr3_aa: CASSVLGQGAYEQYF
d_call: NA; clone_size: NA; j_call: TRBJ1-2; v_call: TRBV2; cdr3_nt: TGTGCCAGCAGGCTGACCGATACTAACTATGGCTACACCTTC; cdr3_aa: CASRLTDTNYGYTF
d_call: TRBD2; clone_size: NA; j_call: TRBJ2-3; v_call: TRBV6-6; cdr3_nt: TGTGCCAGCAGCCTACTAGCGACTAGCACAGATACGCAGTATTTT; cdr3_aa: CASSLLATSTDTQYF
d_call: NA; clone_size: NA; j_call: TRBJ2-5; v_call: TRBV5-1; cdr3_nt: TGCGCCACCTCAGGGGGGGGAGCCCAAGAGACCCAGTACTTC; cdr3_aa: CATSGGGAQETQYF
d_call: NA; clone_size: NA; j_call: TRBJ2-3; v_call: TRBV7-9; cdr3_nt: TGTGCCAGCAGCCCCCTGCTGGGTCAGGGGAGTACAGATACGCAGTATTTT; cdr3_aa: CASSPLLGQGSTDTQYF
d_call: TRBD1; clone_size: NA; j_call: TRBJ1-2; v_call: TRBV9; cdr3_nt: TGTGCCAGCAGCCCAAAGGACAGGGCTGGCAACTATGGCTACACCTTC; cdr3_aa: CASSPKDRAGNYGYTF
d_call: TRBD1; clone_size: NA; j_call: TRBJ2-6; v_call: TRBV2; cdr3_nt: TGTGCCAGCAGTGGCACAAGACTGACAGGGCCCTCGTCTGGGGCCAACGTCCTGACTTTC; cdr3_aa: CASSGTRLTGPSSGANVLTF
d_call: NA; clone_size: NA; j_call: TRBJ1-5; v_call: TRBV5-8; cdr3_nt: TGTGCCAGCAGCCCTAGAACTTTTGGCAATCAGCCCCAGCATTTT; cdr3_aa: CASSPRTFGNQPQHF
d_call: NA; clone_size: NA; j_call: TRBJ1-4; v_call: TRBV4-2; cdr3_nt: TGTGCCAGCAGGGACGCCCACTCAACTAATGAAAAACTGTTTTTT; cdr3_aa: CASRDAHSTNEKLFF
d_call: NA; clone_size: few; j_call: TRBJ2-1; v_call: TRBV2; cdr3_nt: TGTGCCAGCAGTGAAAGGGACCTATCCTACAATGAGCAGTTCTTC; cdr3_aa: CASSERDLSYNEQFF
d_call: NA; clone_size: NA; j_call: TRBJ2-7; v_call: TRBV5-6; cdr3_nt: TGTGCCAGCAGCCCCGATGGGGGGCTGGGCTCCTACGAGCAGTACTTC; cdr3_aa: CASSPDGGLGSYEQYF
d_call: NA; clone_size: NA; j_call: TRBJ1-2; v_call: TRBV5-1; cdr3_nt: TGCGCCAGCAGCGTGACAGACTATGGCTACACCTTC; cdr3_aa: CASSVTDYGYTF
d_call: TRBD1; clone_size: few; j_call: TRBJ1-2; v_call: TRBV28; cdr3_nt: TGTGCCAGCAGTTTGACAGGGGTAGGCTACACCTTC; cdr3_aa: CASSLTGVGYTF
d_call: NA; clone_size: NA; j_call: TRBJ2-1; v_call: TRBV10-1; cdr3_nt: TGCGCCAGCAGTGAGGGGGCCCCACGGTTGGGGAATGAGCAGTTCTTC; cdr3_aa: CASSEGAPRLGNEQFF
d_call: NA; clone_size: NA; j_call: TRBJ2-7; v_call: TRBV5-6; cdr3_nt: TGTGCCAGCAGCTCCAAATCCTACGAGCAGTACTTC; cdr3_aa: CASSSKSYEQYF
d_call: TRBD1; clone_size: NA; j_call: TRBJ1-2; v_call: TRBV19; cdr3_nt: TGTGCCAGTAGTATCGAGCACAGGGGGCGCGGTGGCTACACCTTC; cdr3_aa: CASSIEHRGRGGYTF
d_call: NA; clone_size: NA; j_call: TRBJ1-2; v_call: TRBV15; cdr3_nt: TGTGCCACCAGCAGCGGAGGCCGCTATGGCTACACCTTC; cdr3_aa: CATSSGGRYGYTF
d_call: NA; clone_size: NA; j_call: TRBJ1-1; v_call: TRBV19; cdr3_nt: TGTGCCAGTAGTATTTCGGGGCTCATGAACACTGAAGCTTTCTTT; cdr3_aa: CASSISGLMNTEAFF
d_call: NA; clone_size: NA; j_call: TRBJ2-7; v_call: TRBV18; cdr3_nt: TGTGCCAGCTCACCGGACACCCCCTACGAGCAGTACTTC; cdr3_aa: CASSPDTPYEQYF
d_call: TRBD1; clone_size: few; j_call: TRBJ1-2; v_call: TRBV6-5; cdr3_nt: TGTGCCACCTTAGGGGACAGGGTGGCTAACTATGGCTACACCTTC; cdr3_aa: CATLGDRVANYGYTF
d_call: NA; clone_size: NA; j_call: TRBJ1-2; v_call: TRBV5-1; cdr3_nt: TGCGCCAGCAGCCCAGGGGACACTAACTATGGCTACACCTTC; cdr3_aa: CASSPGDTNYGYTF
d_call: TRBD2; clone_size: many; j_call: TRBJ2-5; v_call: TRBV2; cdr3_nt: TGTGCCAGCAGTGAGGATGGGACTAGTAAAGAGACCCAGTACTTC; cdr3_aa: CASSEDGTSKETQYF
d_call: TRBD2; clone_size: NA; j_call: TRBJ2-7; v_call: TRBV5-4; cdr3_nt: TGTGCCAGCAGTTGGACTAGCGGGATTTCGGATGAGCAGTACTTC; cdr3_aa: CASSWTSGISDEQYF
d_call: NA; clone_size: NA; j_call: TRBJ2-7; v_call: TRBV6-4; cdr3_nt: TGTGCCAGCATCACGAACCCCCGGTCTTGCTACGAGCAGTACTTC; cdr3_aa: CASITNPRSCYEQYF
d_call: NA; clone_size: NA; j_call: TRBJ2-3; v_call: TRBV5-1; cdr3_nt: TGCACCAGCAGCAAGGGGGGAACCACAGATACGCAGTATTTT; cdr3_aa: CTSSKGGTTDTQYF